This T cell receptor beta chain was profiled in a study of blood T cells in healthy people across ages. Broader study findings: Long-lived donors carried more naive CD4+ cells and greater diversity than aged donors.

With respect to this clonotype: Its antigen is unknown.

Trimming cost V 0 bases and J 5 bases, with 15 bases left between them. Germline values: CDR1 SGHRS, CDR2 YFSETQ. This CDR3 is built from 15 residues. A second PCR, run for roughly 7 to 12 cycles, used a sample-barcoded 5' primer plus a J-beta primer mix. A template-switch adaptor containing 12 random nucleotides labeled each cDNA molecule. TCRdb re-called the 5' RACE reads through MiXCR, storing one row per CDR3 protein. The table includes around 1,000,000 distinct CDR3 sequences, approximately 25% detected once. The same sample was also studied in work on T cells of mothers and their children. Per that paper: The yield was over 8 million TCR beta CDR3 reads from each mother and approximately 2.8 million from each child. Related mother and child pairs showed slightly greater overlap (not significant) than unrelated pairs did.

V gene TRBV5-1 combines with J gene TRBJ2-7; D not certain. The sequence derives from a girl aged 2 to 9 in good health. Sequenced material: blood. This chain's CDR3 is CASSLADLISHEQYF. CDR3 bases: TGCGCCAGCAGCTTGGCAGATCTTATAAGTCACGAGCAGTACTTC.